In its sample, the clone carrying this T cell receptor beta chain was seen many times. The sample comes from a study of identical twins. Each CDR3 protein is one row after TCRdb ran MiXCR on the 5' RACE reads. The sample consists of under 250,000 distinct CDR3 sequences, approximately 6.8% of them appearing once. The CDR3 contains 14 residues. V lost 3 bases and J 4 bases, leaving 11 bases between the germline ends. CDR1 MDHEN and CDR2 SYDVKM come from the germline V gene. These records were also assigned to another study, of yellow fever vaccine responses in identical twins.

The chain couples TRBV28 to TRBJ2-3; no reliable D call. This receptor was obtained from a young woman in good health. Sequenced input: CD8+ T cells sorted from blood. The CDR3 DNA follows: TGTGCCAGCAGTTTTCATATTGCGGCAGATACGCAGTATTTT. Protein product: CASSFHIAADTQYF.